A single sample is the source of the 10 T cell receptor beta chains below, sequenced in a study of regulatory T cells in long-lasting Graves disease. Sequencing libraries for TCR beta were prepared with iRepertoire HTBI primers and Arm-PCR of CDR3 regions. Via MiXCR, TCRdb re-called the multiplex PCR reads, giving one row per CDR3 protein. This sample yields some 330,000 distinct CDR3 sequences, of which 10% to 15% are seen a single time; over 15% belongs to the top ten. As to time point: newly diagnosed GD, antithyroid drugs for less than 3 months. PBMC RNA served as the TCR library source. The data also belong to a second study, concerning T cells in Graves' hyperthyroidism and ophthalmopathy.

The source material was peripheral blood mononuclear cells (PBMCs), sampled at new diagnosis, from a patient treated with antithyroid drugs. Receptors originate from a young woman with Graves disease.

V usage is TRBV2 and J usage is TRBJ2-5; no clear D. The CDR3 length is 14 residues. Trimming cost V 6 bases and J 5 bases, with 16 bases left between them. The germline V gene has CDR1 SNHLY and CDR2 FYNNEI. The CDR3: CASRDPSKRETQYF. CDR3 sequence (DNA): TGTGCCAGCAGGGACCCTTCGAAACGTGAGACCCAGTACTTC.

The chain couples TRBV20-1 to TRBJ2-1; 9 bases agree with TRBD1. The CDR3 has 15 amino acids. With 2 bases clipped from V and 1 base from J, the junction kept 3 bases outside the gene matches. Germline-derived CDR1 and CDR2 are DFQATT and SNEGSKA (reference sequence). CDR3 DNA sequence: TGCAGTGCTAGACCGGACAGGGGTTCCTACAATGAGCAGTTCTTC. It codes for CSARPDRGSYNEQFF.

This clonotype occurred many times. The CDR3, as DNA: TGTGCCAGCAGCGGTGGACTAGCGGGGGGCCGGGAGACCCAGTACTTC. This codes for CASSGGLAGGRETQYF. The V and J genes are TRBV7-2 and TRBJ2-5; 14 nucleotides line up with TRBD2. This CDR3 has 16 amino acids. V shed 5 bases and J 5 bases; nucleotides not matched to a gene: 7. CDR1 is SGHTA and CDR2 is FQGNSA in the germline V gene. The variable domain in full, with the rest retrieved from reference TRBV7-2 and TRBJ2-5, is GAGVSQSPSNKVTEKGKDVELRCDPISGHTALYWYRQSLGQGLEFLIYFQGNSAPDKSGLPSDRFSAERTGGSVSTLTIQRTQQEDSAVYLCASSGGLAGGRETQYFGPGTRLLVL.

At least ten counts were recorded for this clonotype. The rearrangement uses TRBV6-2 or TRBV6-3 and TRBJ2-1; perhaps D is TRBD1 or TRBD2 (5 bases each). Germline CDR1 and CDR2: MNHEY and SVGEGT. The CDR3 consists of 13 residues. Trimming stripped 2 bases from V and 7 bases from J, with 9 bases between. The CDR3 nucleotides are TGTGCCAGCAGTTACGGGGACCTAAATGAGCAGTTCTTC. Residues: CASSYGDLNEQFF.

The chain is built from TRBV29-1 and TRBJ2-7, with TRBD1 matching over 11 bases. Per the germline V gene, CDR1 is SQVTM and CDR2 is ANQGSEA. The J segment lost 9 bases and the V segment lost 6 bases, leaving 10 bases of the junction unmatched. This CDR3 is built from 13 residues. CDR3: CSVGTGGLTTQYF. The CDR3 coding sequence is TGCAGCGTAGGGACAGGGGGACTTACCACGCAGTACTTC.

This clonotype has a count of ten or more. The chain joins TRBV2 to TRBJ2-3; the D is unclear. V shed 4 bases and J shed 1 base, with 9 bases lying between them. This CDR3 is 14 amino acids long. The germline CDR1 and CDR2 sequences are SNHLY and FYNNEI. The CDR3 DNA sequence: TGTGCCAGCAGTGGCGGATGGGGCACAGATACGCAGTATTTT. Encoded protein: CASSGGWGTDTQYF.

Ten or more counts support this clonotype. This chain joins TRBV4-2 and TRBJ1-5; D remains ambiguous. In germline, CDR1 is LGHNA, CDR2 YNFKEQ. V lost 4 bases to trimming and J lost 9 bases, with 16 bases between them. CDR3 size: 14 residues. The CDR3 DNA is TGTGCCAGCAGCCCTATGGGGATCGGGCGGCCCCAGCATTTT. It yields the protein CASSPMGIGRPQHF.

This clonotype showed up just a few times. This chain joins TRBV4-1 and TRBJ1-6; D might be TRBD1 (5 bases). Trimming stripped 4 bases from V and 4 bases from J, with 8 bases between. Germline V gene sequence: CDR1 MGHRA, CDR2 YSYEKL. The CDR3 is made up of 14 amino acids. CDR3 nucleotides: TGCGCCAGCAGCCGGGGCCATTATAATTCACCCCTCCACTTT. Amino acid sequence: CASSRGHYNSPLHF.

J is TRBJ1-1 and V is TRBV7-9; D not certain. Per germline, CDR1 SEHNR and CDR2 FQNEAQ (reference sequence). CDR3 length equals 13 residues. V was trimmed by 4 bases and J by 0 bases, leaving 6 bases between them. The CDR3 sequence: CASSWNMNTEAFF. CDR3 DNA sequence: TGTGCCAGCAGCTGGAACATGAACACTGAAGCTTTCTTT.

V gene TRBV7-8 combines with J gene TRBJ1-2, with unresolved D. The V end lost 2 bases, the J end lost 6 bases, and 19 bases lay between the germline ends. Germline V CDR1 and CDR2: SGHVS, FQNEAQ. The CDR3 covers 16 residues. CDR3 region: CASSLWWQAERDGYTF. Here the CDR3 DNA reads TGTGCCAGCAGCTTATGGTGGCAGGCGGAGAGAGATGGCTACACCTTC.